These 27 T cell receptor beta chains originate from one sample sequenced in a study of CD4+ T cells in melanoma. Libraries were prepared by immunoSEQ multiplex PCR; TCRdb keeps only in-frame clonotypes and omits some of them. The sample has about 140,000 clones; nearly 95% are singletons. The receptor set was obtained from a human donor with melanoma.

The gene calls are TRBV10-3 and TRBJ1-5; 7 positions agree with TRBD1. Per germline, CDR1 ENHRY and CDR2 SYGVKD. The V and J ends lost 8 bases and 5 bases, in that order; junction bases with no gene match: 6. This CDR3 is 13 amino acids long. CDR3 coding DNA: TGTGCCATCGGGACAGACCAAGATCAGCCCCAGCATTTT. It specifies CAIGTDQDQPQHF.

The V gene is TRBV7-2, the J gene TRBJ2-5; a weak D match, TRBD1 (5 bases). The ends were cut back, 1 base at V and 7 bases at J, with 19 bases in the middle. The CDR3 sequence is 16 residues long. Germline CDR1 reads SGHTA; CDR2 reads FQGNSA. The CDR3 sequence: CASSLDGALPGRTQYF. The CDR3 DNA reads as TGTGCCAGCAGCTTAGATGGGGCCTTACCCGGTCGGACCCAGTACTTC.

V is TRBV5-1 and J is TRBJ1-6; TRBD1 matches 7 bases. CDR3 size: 16 residues. The V gene's germline CDR1 is SGHRS and CDR2 YFSETQ. J lost 7 bases, V lost 2 bases, and 9 bases had no gene match. CDR3 loop: CASSLGDSLGNSPLHF. In nucleotides, the CDR3 is TGCGCCAGCAGCTTAGGGGACAGCCTAGGGAATTCACCCCTCCACTTT.

For the CDR3, the DNA is TGCGCCAGCAGCTTGGGATCTAGAGGAGAGACCCAGTACTTC. Amino acids: CASSLGSRGETQYF. This chain links TRBV5-1 with TRBJ2-5; no reliable D call. The V end was cut by 0 bases, the J end by 4 bases, with 10 bases between. The germline CDR1 and CDR2 sequences are SGHRS and YFSETQ. This CDR3 has 14 amino acids.

This chain connects TRBV19 to TRBJ1-4; D unclear. The CDR3 is made up of 21 amino acids. CDR1 LNHDA and CDR2 SQIVND come from the germline V gene (reference sequence). Trimming took 4 bases from V and 2 from J, leaving 29 bases between them. CDR3 in amino acids: CASSSPRPPGLSVVTNEKLFF. In DNA, the CDR3 is TGTGCCAGTAGTAGCCCTCGACCCCCCGGGCTGAGCGTGGTGACTAATGAAAAACTGTTTTTT.

V gene TRBV10-3 combines with J gene TRBJ2-1, with D maybe TRBD1 (6 bases). Germline loops: CDR1 ENHRY, CDR2 SYGVKD. V was clipped by 2 bases and J by 7 bases, with 15 bases between them. The CDR3 totals 15 residues. CDR3 coding DNA: TGTGCCATCAGTGAGGCCAGGGGTTCGGGAAATGAGCAGTTCTTC. It codes for CAISEARGSGNEQFF.

This chain links TRBV6-1 with TRBJ2-1, with TRBD1 as a possible D gene (6 bases). The V end was cut by 8 bases, the J end by 2 bases, with 7 bases between. Germline CDR1 MNHNS, CDR2 SASEGT. The CDR3 sequence is 12 residues long. CDR3 in DNA: TGTGCCAGCGGGGGCGCCTACAATGAGCAGTTCTTC. Its protein product is CASGGAYNEQFF.

V and J are TRBV11-2 and TRBJ2-7; possible D gene TRBD1, 5 bases. CDR1 is SGHAT, CDR2 FQNNGV, per germline. CDR3 length equals 14 residues. The ends were cut back, 1 base at V and 6 bases at J, with 13 bases in the middle. CDR3 bases: TGTGCCAGCAGCTTAGTAGGGGCTCGGGCCGAGCAGTACTTC. This codes for CASSLVGARAEQYF. Looking up the rest from reference TRBV11-2 and TRBJ2-7 gives the full variable domain: EAGVAQSPRYKIIEKRQSVAFWCNPISGHATLYWYQQILGQGPKLLIQFQNNGVVDDSQLPKDRFSAERLKGVDSTLKIQPAKLEDSAVYLCASSLVGARAEQYFGPGTRLTVT.

The chain uses TRBV28 and TRBJ1-2; no clear D gene. CDR1 is MDHEN, CDR2 SYDVKM, per germline. The CDR3 spans 11 residues. Trimming removed 5 bases at V and 8 bases at J, with 9 bases between. In DNA, the CDR3 is TGTGCCAGCAGTGATTCGTGGGGCTACACCTTC. Encoded protein: CASSDSWGYTF.

The J gene is TRBJ1-2, the V gene TRBV19; 7 bases line up with TRBD1. CDR1 LNHDA and CDR2 SQIVND come from the germline V gene (reference sequence). Germline trimming cut 6 bases from V and 3 bases from J; bases unmatched to any gene: 4. The CDR3 has 13 residues. This CDR3 is CASSVQGDYGYTF. Here the CDR3 DNA reads TGTGCCAGTAGCGTCCAGGGGGACTATGGCTACACCTTC.

V is TRBV7-6 and J is TRBJ1-6, with D maybe TRBD1 (5 bases). Per germline, CDR1 SGHVS and CDR2 FNYEAQ. The CDR3 length is 13 residues. V dropped 5 bases and J dropped 8 bases, with 10 bases sitting between them. Here the CDR3 reads CASSPGTHSPLHF. The CDR3 region has the DNA TGTGCCAGCAGCCCGGGGACTCATTCACCCCTCCACTTT.

This chain joins TRBV5-1 and TRBJ2-3; perhaps TRBD2 as D (5 bases). This CDR3 contains 15 residues. V was shortened by 4 bases and J by 0 bases, with 12 bases between the two germline ends. Per germline, CDR1 SGHRS and CDR2 YFSETQ. The CDR3 sequence: CASSPEGSSTDTQYF. Written as DNA, the CDR3 is TGCGCCAGCAGCCCCGAGGGTTCTAGCACAGATACGCAGTATTTT.

CDR3 region: CAWKLGGQPQHF. DNA of the CDR3: TGTGCCTGGAAGTTGGGCGGGCAGCCCCAGCATTTT. The gene calls are TRBV30 and TRBJ1-5, with D unclear. Germline-derived CDR1 and CDR2 are GTSNPN and SVGIG (reference sequence). CDR3 length: 12 residues. V was clipped by 4 bases and J by 7 bases, with 11 bases between them.

V is TRBV30 and J is TRBJ2-5; D not resolved. Germline V gives CDR1 GTSNPN, CDR2 SVGIG (reference sequence). V lost 0 bases and J lost 2, with 19 bases in between. This CDR3 has 17 amino acids. CDR3 amino acids: CAWSVGHFGSIQETQYF. The CDR3 DNA follows: TGTGCCTGGAGTGTAGGTCACTTTGGCAGTATTCAAGAGACCCAGTACTTC.

The chain is built from TRBV14 and TRBJ1-4; 8 bases are shared with TRBD1. The germline gives CDR1 SGHDN, CDR2 FVKESK. J was trimmed by 3 bases and V by 4 bases; bases with no gene match: 4. This CDR3 contains 15 residues. The CDR3 region has the DNA TGTGCCAGCAGCCTAACACAGGGGGCTAATGAAAAACTGTTTTTT. As protein: CASSLTQGANEKLFF.

The V gene is TRBV9, the J gene TRBJ2-1; D unclear. CDR1 and CDR2 from the germline V gene are SGDLS and YYNGEE. V lost 0 bases and J lost 2, with 9 bases in between. The CDR3 spans 15 residues. The CDR3 bases are TGTGCCAGCAGCGTAGGGCTAGACACCTACAATGAGCAGTTCTTC. Amino acids: CASSVGLDTYNEQFF. Together with reference TRBV9 and TRBJ2-1, the CDR3 gives the full variable domain: DSGVTQTPKHLITATGQRVTLRCSPRSGDLSVYWYQQSLDQGLQFLIQYYNGEERAKGNILERFSAQQFPDLHSELNLSSLELGDSALYFCASSVGLDTYNEQFFGPGTRLTVL.

CDR3 sequence reads: CASRGAGPDYGYTF. The CDR3 nucleotides read TGTGCCAGCAGGGGGGCAGGGCCAGACTATGGCTACACCTTC. This chain joins TRBV6-1 and TRBJ1-2; weak D call: TRBD1 (6 bases). The V and J ends lost 6 bases and 3 bases respectively, with 14 bases between them. Looked up from germline, CDR1 is MNHNS and CDR2 is SASEGT. This CDR3 region has 14 residues.

The chain employs TRBV29-1 and TRBJ2-1; TRBD1 might be the D (5 bases). Germline V CDR1 and CDR2: SQVTM, ANQGSEA. The V end was cut by 3 bases, the J end by 8 bases, with 8 bases between. CDR3 length: 11 amino acids. The CDR3 here is CSVDVGDEQFF. CDR3 nucleotide sequence: TGCAGCGTTGACGTAGGGGATGAGCAGTTCTTC.

This sequence joins TRBV28 and TRBJ1-1, with D maybe TRBD1 (5 bases). Trimming shortened V by 4 bases and J by 4 bases, and 13 bases separated the two germline ends. CDR3 length: 14 amino acids. Germline V gene lookup returns CDR1 MDHEN and CDR2 SYDVKM. The CDR3 loop reads CASSSVPGRTEAFF. CDR3 coding DNA: TGTGCCAGCAGTTCTGTTCCAGGGCGCACTGAAGCTTTCTTT.

The chain has TRBV29-1 and TRBJ2-3, with a possible D match to TRBD2 (5 bases). Trimming cost V 3 bases and J 4 bases, with 14 bases left between them. Germline V gene data show CDR1 as SQVTM and CDR2 as ANQGSEA. The CDR3 runs 14 residues. CDR3 residues: CSVESGVSADTQYF. In DNA, the CDR3 is TGCAGCGTTGAGAGCGGTGTAAGCGCAGATACGCAGTATTTT.

V gene TRBV6-5 combines with J gene TRBJ1-1, with 7 positions matching TRBD1. From germline, CDR1 is MNHEY and CDR2 SVGAGI. V trimming: 0 bases; J trimming: 11 bases; junction bases outside the gene matches: 9. CDR3 length equals 14 residues. CDR3 residues: CASSYSTGTSQAFF. DNA of the CDR3: TGTGCCAGCAGTTACTCGACAGGGACAAGTCAGGCTTTCTTT.

About this clone: One end of the junction is discordant with germline, which a read error may explain. The chain uses TRBV6-6 and TRBJ1-1, with 10 bases aligning to TRBD1. This CDR3 comprises 14 residues. Germline V gene lookup returns CDR1 MNHNY and CDR2 SVGAGI (reference sequence). For the CDR3, the DNA is TGTGCCAGCAGTTACGGGGACAGGGGCATAGGCTCGCTCTTT. It translates to CASSYGDRGIGSLF.

The genes are TRBV5-1 and TRBJ1-1, with D perhaps matching TRBD1 (5 bases). V shed 0 bases and J shed 1 base, with 7 bases lying between them. The CDR3 loop spans 14 amino acids. Germline CDR1 reads SGHRS; CDR2 reads YFSETQ. DNA for the CDR3: TGCGCCAGCAGCTTGGACAGGCCGAACACTGAAGCTTTCTTT. As protein: CASSLDRPNTEAFF. Full variable domain (remainder filled in from reference TRBV5-1 and TRBJ1-1): KAGVTQTPRYLIKTRGQQVTLSCSPISGHRSVSWYQQTPGQGLQFLFEYFSETQRNKGNFPGRFSGRQFSNSRSEMNVSTLELGDSALYLCASSLDRPNTEAFFGQGTRLTVV.

The chain employs TRBV18 and TRBJ1-3, with TRBD1 identical over 7 bases. The CDR3 is 16 residues long. V shed 1 base, J shed 1 base, and the junction held 4 bases outside the gene matches. Germline CDR1 and CDR2: KGHSH and LQKENI. This CDR3 reads CASSPLPTGSGNTIYF. The CDR3 DNA reads TGTGCCAGCTCACCACTACCGACAGGGTCTGGAAACACCATATATTTT.

The chain uses TRBV19 and TRBJ2-5, with TRBD1 matching over 8 bases. The germline CDR1 and CDR2 sequences are LNHDA and SQIVND (reference sequence). The CDR3 consists of 14 residues. After removal of 3 bases from V and 5 bases from J, the junction contained 5 bases not matched to a gene. The CDR3 loop reads CASSMDRASETQYF. DNA of the CDR3: TGTGCCAGTAGTATGGACAGGGCTTCGGAGACCCAGTACTTC.

The V call is TRBV6-1, the J call TRBJ2-3, with 7 bases that match TRBD1. CDR1 MNHNS and CDR2 SASEGT come from the germline V gene. The ends lost 2 bases at V and 6 bases at J; junction bases unmatched: 8. CDR3 length: 15 amino acids. Written as DNA, the CDR3 is TGTGCCAGCAGTGAACGAGAGAGACAGGGCGATACGCAGTATTTT. As protein: CASSERERQGDTQYF.

V is TRBV10-3 and J is TRBJ2-5; no definite D call. V was clipped by 0 bases and J by 5 bases, with 4 bases between them. The germline gives CDR1 ENHRY, CDR2 SYGVKD. This CDR3 region has 12 residues. The CDR3 reads CAISESWETQYF. As DNA, the CDR3 is TGTGCCATCAGTGAGTCGTGGGAGACCCAGTACTTC.